Presented here are 29 T cell receptor beta chains from one specimen sequenced in a study of radiation and T cells in renal cell carcinoma. Assay used: immunoSEQ multiplex PCR; TCRdb lists only in-frame clones, some missing. The table shows 15,000 to 20,000 clones, with roughly three fifths occurring only once. Treatment described: treatment-naive control, cytoreductive nephrectomy. The sample consisted of tumor tissue, taken from a patient whose treatment was nephrectomy without radiotherapy. These TCRs come from a man aged 45-65 years with renal cell carcinoma.

This clone was observed at least ten times. The V call is TRBV2, the J call TRBJ1-5; D remains unclear. Per the germline V gene, CDR1 is SNHLY and CDR2 is FYNNEI. V lost 4 bases, J lost 3 bases, and 7 bases lay in between. The CDR3 totals 13 residues. In DNA, the CDR3 is TGTGCCAGCAGTGGGGGTTCCAATCAGCCCCAGCATTTT. The encoded protein is CASSGGSNQPQHF. The complete variable domain, with remaining parts taken from reference TRBV2 and TRBJ1-5, reads EPEVTQTPSHQVTQMGQEVILRCVPISNHLYFYWYRQILGQKVEFLVSFYNNEISEKSEIFDDQFSVERPDGSNFTLKIRSTKLEDSAMYFCASSGGSNQPQHFGDGTRLSIL.

This clone has just a few counts. This chain connects TRBV29-1 to TRBJ1-1, with a weak D call TRBD1 (5 bases). V was trimmed by 7 bases and J by 2 bases, leaving 14 bases between them. This CDR3 is 13 amino acids long. The germline V gene has CDR1 SQVTM and CDR2 ANQGSEA. CDR3 region: CSAFWGDNTEAFF. The CDR3 bases are TGCAGCGCTTTTTGGGGGGATAACACTGAAGCTTTCTTT.

The chain recombines TRBV9 with TRBJ2-5; perhaps TRBD2 as D (5 bases). Trimming took 0 bases from V and 4 from J, leaving 7 bases between them. In germline, CDR1 is SGDLS, CDR2 YYNGEE. CDR3 length: 13 residues. The CDR3, as DNA: TGTGCCAGCAGCGTAGCTAGCATAGAGACCCAGTACTTC. Protein: CASSVASIETQYF.

The gene calls are TRBV19 and TRBJ2-1; perhaps D is TRBD1 or TRBD2 (5 bases each). V was shortened by 1 base and J by 3 bases, with 10 bases between the two germline ends. This CDR3 contains 15 residues. Germline lookup yields CDR1 LNHDA and CDR2 SQIVND (reference sequence). The CDR3, as DNA: TGTGCCAGTAGTATAGGAGGGGAGTTCTACAATGAGCAGTTCTTC. This encodes CASSIGGEFYNEQFF.

This clone turned up a few times. The genes are TRBV10-3 and TRBJ1-1; D is uncertain. The germline V gene has CDR1 ENHRY and CDR2 SYGVKD. The CDR3 loop spans 13 amino acids. V was trimmed by 4 bases and J by 3 bases, leaving 9 bases between them. The chain's CDR3 is CAISGMEDTEAFF. CDR3 nucleotide sequence: TGTGCCATCAGTGGGATGGAGGACACTGAAGCTTTCTTT.

The chain links TRBV6-5 to TRBJ1-5, with D maybe TRBD1 (5 bases). V shed 2 bases and J shed 1 base, with 9 bases lying between them. The CDR3 has 15 amino acids. Germline CDR1 reads MNHEY; CDR2 reads SVGAGI. The CDR3 DNA reads TGTGCCAGCAGTTACGGCGGGGCGAGCAATCAGCCCCAGCATTTT. Translating gives CASSYGGASNQPQHF.

The chain joins TRBV19 to TRBJ1-5; tentatively, D is TRBD1 (6 bases). The CDR3 runs to 18 residues. Trimming took off 5 bases at V and 1 base at J, with 21 bases between the two ends. Germline V CDR1 and CDR2: LNHDA, SQIVND (reference sequence). Here the CDR3 DNA reads TGTGCCAGTAGTTCCCTTAGACAGGCCTCCGGGAGCAATCAGCCCCAGCATTTT. Protein: CASSSLRQASGSNQPQHF.

This clone was found a few times. The genes are TRBV9 and TRBJ2-1, with D uncertain. CDR3 length equals 12 residues. CDR1 is SGDLS, CDR2 YYNGEE, per germline. V was clipped by 5 bases and J by 8 bases, with 11 bases between them. The CDR3 protein is CASSALSHEQFF. CDR3 nucleotide sequence: TGTGCCAGCAGTGCCCTATCCCATGAGCAGTTCTTC.

To note about this clone: The same CDR3 also results from other DNA sequences found in this sample. In DNA form, the CDR3 reads TGTGCCAGCTCACCGGCACTTCAAGAGACCCAGTACTTC. Translated, it gives CASSPALQETQYF. This chain uses TRBV18 with TRBJ2-5, with D unclear. The ends were cut back, 3 bases at V and 2 bases at J, with 7 bases in the middle. Germline V gene data show CDR1 as KGHSH and CDR2 as LQKENI. The CDR3 covers 13 residues.

The CDR3 nucleotides are TGTGCCTGGAGTGTAAGTAGCAATCAGCCCCAGCATTTT. Protein product: CAWSVSSNQPQHF. J is TRBJ1-5 and V is TRBV30; no definite D call. V was pared by 0 bases and J by 0 bases, with 3 bases between. Germline V gene sequence: CDR1 GTSNPN, CDR2 SVGIG (reference sequence). The CDR3 has 13 residues.

This chain connects TRBV10-3 to TRBJ1-1, with a tentative D call TRBD1 (6 bases). V dropped 6 bases and J dropped 7 bases, with 9 bases sitting between them. Germline V gene lookup returns CDR1 ENHRY and CDR2 SYGVKD. The CDR3 spans 11 residues. CDR3 coding DNA: TGTGCCATCAGGCGGACAGATGAAGCTTTCTTT. It encodes CAIRRTDEAFF.

The chain recombines TRBV29-1 with TRBJ1-1; no definite D call. The CDR3 loop spans 13 amino acids. The V gene lost 0 bases and the J gene lost 0 bases, with 5 bases spanning the gap. CDR1 is SQVTM, CDR2 ANQGSEA, per germline. The CDR3: CSVEDSLNTEAFF. In nucleotides, the CDR3 is TGCAGCGTTGAAGACTCCTTGAACACTGAAGCTTTCTTT.

This sequence joins TRBV4-3 and TRBJ1-2; D is possibly TRBD1 (6 bases). The CDR3 length is 14 residues. Germline loops: CDR1 LGHNA, CDR2 YSLEER. The V end was cut by 4 bases, the J end by 3 bases, with 12 bases between. The CDR3 sequence: CASSPMGADYGYTF. CDR3 DNA sequence: TGCGCCAGCAGCCCCATGGGGGCTGACTATGGCTACACCTTC.

This clone has just a few counts. This chain uses TRBV7-4 with TRBJ2-7; D tentatively fits TRBD1 or TRBD2 (5 bases each). The length of the CDR3 is 15 residues. Trimming cost V 5 bases and J 0 bases, with 14 bases left between them. CDR1 SGHVT and CDR2 SQSDAQ come from the germline V gene. CDR3 in amino acids: CASSPSGTVSYEQYF. The DNA of the CDR3 is TGTGCCAGCAGCCCCTCCGGGACGGTCTCCTACGAGCAGTACTTC.

The rearrangement joins TRBV19 to TRBJ1-4; no definite D call. There are 12 residues in the CDR3. CDR1 LNHDA and CDR2 SQIVND come from the germline V gene (reference sequence). V was trimmed by 4 bases and J by 8 bases, leaving 8 bases between them. The CDR3 coding sequence is TGTGCCAGTAGTACAAGGGAGGAAAAACTGTTTTTT. Its protein product is CASSTREEKLFF.

CDR3 in DNA: TGTGCCAGCAGGGGGCAGGATACTGGGGCCAACGTCCTGACTTTC. Protein sequence: CASRGQDTGANVLTF. The chain has TRBV19 and TRBJ2-6, with 8 bases aligning to TRBD1. This CDR3 contains 15 residues. V was pared by 9 bases and J by 2 bases, with 6 bases of the junction left unmatched. Germline-derived CDR1 and CDR2 are LNHDA and SQIVND (reference sequence).

J is TRBJ1-5 and V is TRBV30, with D tentatively TRBD1 (6 bases). Germline CDR1 is GTSNPN and CDR2 is SVGIG (reference sequence). The V end was cut by 2 bases, the J end by 2 bases, with 13 bases between. The CDR3 length is 15 residues. The DNA for the CDR3 is TGTGCCTGGAGTATACAGGGACGGCGCAATCAGCCCCAGCATTTT. The encoded protein is CAWSIQGRRNQPQHF.

This clone has just a few counts. The chain has TRBV2 and TRBJ2-3; no reliable D call. CDR1 is SNHLY and CDR2 is FYNNEI in the germline V gene. This CDR3 is 14 amino acids long. V lost 4 bases and J lost 3, with 11 bases in between. In DNA, the CDR3 is TGTGCCAGCAGTGGTGGTACAGCTACAGATACGCAGTATTTT. Protein product: CASSGGTATDTQYF.

The chain has TRBV28 and TRBJ2-5, with 10 bases that match TRBD1. Per the germline V gene, CDR1 is MDHEN and CDR2 is SYDVKM. Germline trimming cut 6 bases from V and 6 bases from J; bases unmatched to any gene: 7. The length of the CDR3 is 14 residues. CDR3 in amino acids: CASRVTGGGKTQYF. CDR3 sequence (DNA): TGTGCCAGCAGAGTGACAGGGGGCGGGAAGACCCAGTACTTC.

Only a few counts were recorded for this clone. The rearrangement uses TRBV19 and TRBJ1-5; tentatively, D is TRBD1 (5 bases). Trimming left V 3 bases short and J 3 bases short, with 9 bases between. Germline V gene data show CDR1 as LNHDA and CDR2 as SQIVND (reference sequence). The length of the CDR3 is 14 residues. The DNA for the CDR3 is TGTGCCAGTAGTATCCGCAGGGACAATCAGCCCCAGCATTTT. Amino acid sequence: CASSIRRDNQPQHF.

The V and J genes are TRBV29-1 and TRBJ2-7, with D perhaps TRBD1 or TRBD2 (7 bases each). The V and J ends lost 1 base and 6 bases respectively, with 10 bases between them. Germline CDR1 is SQVTM and CDR2 is ANQGSEA. This CDR3 comprises 12 residues. For the CDR3, the DNA is TGCAGCGTTGAAGCAGGGGGGGGCGAGCAGTACTTC. This sequence encodes CSVEAGGGEQYF.

The chain has TRBV10-3 and TRBJ1-2; 7 bases match TRBD1. CDR1 and CDR2 from the germline V gene are ENHRY and SYGVKD. J was trimmed by 8 bases and V by 6 bases; bases with no gene match: 9. The CDR3 has 13 residues. CDR3 DNA sequence: TGTGCCATCAGGATCACAGGGGCCGGGGGCTACACCTTC. Its protein is CAIRITGAGGYTF.

CDR3 amino acids: CSAVTLGGYTF. Here the CDR3 DNA reads TGCAGTGCCGTCACCTTGGGCGGCTACACCTTC. V and J are TRBV20-1 and TRBJ1-2; no reliable D call. The CDR3 spans 11 residues. Trimming shortened V by 6 bases and J by 8 bases, and 13 bases separated the two germline ends. In germline, CDR1 is DFQATT, CDR2 SNEGSKA (reference sequence).

The V call is TRBV13, the J call TRBJ2-3, with D unclear. This CDR3 is built from 12 residues. Trimming took 2 bases from V and 3 from J, leaving 3 bases between them. The germline gives CDR1 PRHDT, CDR2 FYEKMQ (reference sequence). This CDR3 is CASSLRTDTQYF. In nucleotides, the CDR3 is TGTGCCAGCAGCTTAAGGACAGATACGCAGTATTTT.

This clone has more than one count but fewer than ten. The V gene is TRBV5-4, the J gene TRBJ2-1; no reliable D call. The CDR3 totals 14 residues. CDR1 and CDR2 (germline): SGHNT, YYREEE (reference sequence). Trimming left V 0 bases short and J 6 bases short, with 10 bases between. The CDR3 spells CASSLDAMSNEQFF. In DNA form, the CDR3 reads TGTGCCAGCAGCTTGGATGCTATGTCCAATGAGCAGTTCTTC.

In its sample, this clone ranks as medium-sized (0.01 to 0.1%). The chain couples TRBV28 to TRBJ2-2; D call uncertain. Trimming removed 4 bases at V and 6 bases at J, with 12 bases between. The CDR3 covers 14 residues. Germline V gene data show CDR1 as MDHEN and CDR2 as SYDVKM. The CDR3 coding sequence is TGTGCCAGCAGTTCAAGCGCGACCTCCGGGGAGCTGTTTTTT. This encodes CASSSSATSGELFF.

The CDR3 region is CASSLGGGTHLNEQFF. In DNA form, the CDR3 reads TGTGCCAGCAGTTTAGGCGGGGGTACCCACCTCAATGAGCAGTTCTTC. V and J are TRBV27 and TRBJ2-1; 7 bases match TRBD2. This CDR3 comprises 16 residues. CDR1 MNHEY and CDR2 SMNVEV come from the germline V gene (reference sequence). Trimming cost V 2 bases and J 6 bases; bases outside gene matches: 10.

V is TRBV5-6 and J is TRBJ1-2; TRBD1 agrees at 8 bases. CDR1 SGHDT and CDR2 YYEEEE come from the germline V gene. The CDR3 loop spans 16 amino acids. V lost 0 bases to trimming and J lost 4 bases; unmatched junction nucleotides: 8. The CDR3 nucleotides read TGTGCCAGCAGCTTGGCCGTAGGCAGGGGGCCCTATGGCTACACCTTC. Translating gives CASSLAVGRGPYGYTF.

J is TRBJ1-1 and V is TRBV7-8; 8 bases map to TRBD1. Germline-derived CDR1 and CDR2 are SGHVS and FQNEAQ. The CDR3 is 13 amino acids. Germline trimming cut 5 bases from V and 10 bases from J; bases unmatched to any gene: 9. The CDR3 sequence: CASSTRQGFRAFF. The CDR3 DNA is TGTGCCAGCAGCACCCGACAGGGGTTTAGAGCTTTCTTT. Full variable domain (outside the CDR3, taken from reference TRBV7-8 and TRBJ1-1): GAGVSQSPRYKVAKRGQDVALRCDPISGHVSLFWYQQALGQGPEFLTYFQNEAQLDKSGLPSDRFFAERPEGSVSTLKIQRTQQEDSAVYLCASSTRQGFRAFFGQGTRLTVV.